This entry lists 24 T cell receptor beta chains sequenced from one sample in a study of patients and donors after allogeneic stem cell transplantation. TCRdb itself ran the RT-PCR reads through MiXCR, one entry per CDR3 protein. The table includes some 880,000 distinct CDR3 sequences, approximately 18% detected once. Specimen: blood, either unsorted or a sorted T cell fraction (not recorded which). These receptors were obtained from a human donor who was either an allogeneic HSCT recipient or a stem cell or donor lymphocyte infusion donor (not recorded which). It is not recorded whose cells these are; they may come from a transplant donor.

This chain uses TRBV11-2 with TRBJ1-1, with 8 bases aligning to TRBD1. The CDR3 is made up of 18 amino acids. With V trimmed by 5 bases and J by 0 bases, 14 bases remained unmatched. Germline CDR1 and CDR2: SGHAT and FQNNGV. CDR3 bases: TGTGCCAGCAGCCCCAGGAGATCCGGGACAGGTATGAACACTGAAGCTTTCTTT. This translates into CASSPRRSGTGMNTEAFF.

This clonotype was observed a handful of times. The chain combines TRBV12-3 or TRBV12-4 with TRBJ1-3, with unresolved D. The CDR3 has 13 amino acids. The germline V and J ends were trimmed by 4 bases and 2 bases, with 6 bases remaining between them. In DNA form, the CDR3 reads TGTGCCAGCAGTTCGATAACTGGAAACACCATATATTTT. The encoded protein is CASSSITGNTIYF.

A few counts support this clonotype. The chain carries TRBV29-1 and TRBJ2-1, with D uncertain. V lost 4 bases to trimming and J lost 0 bases, with 4 bases between them. Germline V CDR1 and CDR2: SQVTM, ANQGSEA. This CDR3 region has 12 residues. Written as DNA, the CDR3 is TGCAGCGTTGCGAACTCCTACAATGAGCAGTTCTTC. As protein: CSVANSYNEQFF.

The sample holds a few counts of this clonotype. This rearrangement joins TRBV24-1 to TRBJ2-7; 9 positions match TRBD1. The CDR3 runs 15 residues. Germline V CDR1 and CDR2: KGHDR, SFDVKD. Germline trimming cut 2 bases from V and 0 bases from J; bases unmatched to any gene: 1. The CDR3 DNA reads as TGTGCCACCAGTGATTGGGGACAGGGCTCCTACGAGCAGTACTTC. This codes for CATSDWGQGSYEQYF.

The table lists this clonotype with a few counts. The CDR3 DNA sequence: TGTGCCATCAGTGAACGGCTAGCGGGACAGGGCTACGAGCAGTACTTC. Its translation is CAISERLAGQGYEQYF. The chain is built from TRBV10-3 and TRBJ2-7, with D possibly being TRBD1 or TRBD2 (9 bases each). Trimming pared 3 bases from V and 3 bases from J, leaving 18 bases between. The germline V gene encodes CDR1 ENHRY and CDR2 SYGVKD. The CDR3 contains 16 residues.

The rearrangement links TRBV6-1 to TRBJ1-6, with TRBD1 matching over 9 bases. V gave up 5 bases and J gave up 7 bases; unmatched junction bases: 6. The germline CDR1 and CDR2 sequences are MNHNS and SASEGT. The CDR3 is made up of 15 amino acids. The CDR3 DNA reads TGTGCCAGCAGTCGGGGACAGGGACCGAATTCACCCCTCCACTTT. This sequence encodes CASSRGQGPNSPLHF.

The chain uses TRBV5-1 and TRBJ2-2; 7 nucleotides line up with TRBD1. Germline V gene sequence: CDR1 SGHRS, CDR2 YFSETQ. CDR3 length: 14 amino acids. V shed 4 bases, J shed 6 bases, and the junction held 6 bases outside the gene matches. DNA for the CDR3: TGCGCCAGCAGCAACCCAGACAGGGCCGGGGAGCTGTTTTTT. It is translated as CASSNPDRAGELFF.

This clonotype was observed a few times. V usage is TRBV6-1 and J usage is TRBJ1-1, with D tentatively TRBD1 (6 bases). CDR1 MNHNS and CDR2 SASEGT come from the germline V gene. V was trimmed by 5 bases and J by 0 bases, leaving 13 bases between them. The CDR3 consists of 15 residues. The chain's CDR3 is CASSRETGLNTEAFF. The CDR3, as DNA: TGTGCCAGCAGTCGAGAGACAGGCTTGAACACTGAAGCTTTCTTT.

This CDR3 reads CASSGGDPTRAQYF. The CDR3 nucleotides are TGCGCCAGCAGCGGAGGAGACCCAACCAGGGCCCAGTACTTC. The rearrangement uses TRBV5-1 and TRBJ2-5; D tentatively fits TRBD1 or TRBD2 (5 bases each). The CDR3 loop spans 14 amino acids. Germline V gene lookup returns CDR1 SGHRS and CDR2 YFSETQ. V was cut by 4 bases and J by 9 bases, with 19 bases left in between.

The sample holds many counts of this clonotype. The chain joins TRBV20-1 to TRBJ2-7; D gene uncertain. Germline V lookup: CDR1 DFQATT, CDR2 SNEGSKA (reference sequence). The V gene lost 3 bases and the J gene lost 3 bases, with 12 bases spanning the gap. The CDR3 is 13 residues long. The CDR3 region has the DNA TGCAGTGCTAGCCTATACTCCCACTACGAGCAGTACTTC. As protein: CSASLYSHYEQYF.

As to this clonotype: Sequence at one end of the junction differs from germline and may be a read error. V usage is TRBV7-7 and J usage is TRBJ1-1; D call uncertain. The germline CDR1 and CDR2 sequences are SSHAT and FNYEAQ (reference sequence). The CDR3 is 13 residues long. The DNA for the CDR3 is TGTGCTAGCAGCCCGGGCCCGGGCGGTGAAGCTTTCTTT. Translation gives CASSPGPGGEAFF.

This clonotype was detected only a few times. The chain combines TRBV6-1 with TRBJ1-5, with TRBD1 matching over 9 bases. With V trimmed by 8 bases and J by 3 bases, 8 bases remained unmatched. CDR3 length: 15 residues. Germline CDR1 reads MNHNS; CDR2 reads SASEGT. The CDR3 nucleotides are TGTGCCAGCGGGTCCCGGGACAGGGTCAATCAGCCCCAGCATTTT. Translating it yields CASGSRDRVNQPQHF.

The rearrangement joins TRBV7-3 to TRBJ2-1; D possibly corresponds to TRBD2 (5 bases). Germline values: CDR1 SGHTA, CDR2 FQGTGA. V was cut by 6 bases and J by 4 bases, with 19 bases left in between. This CDR3 comprises 16 residues. The CDR3 DNA reads as TGTGCCAGCAGTCCCGTCGGGGAGCAGTCGTACAATGAGCAGTTCTTC. Amino acids: CASSPVGEQSYNEQFF.

The V call is TRBV9, the J call TRBJ2-5, with unresolved D. The CDR3 sequence is 14 residues long. V was pared by 0 bases and J by 1 base, with 7 bases between. Germline CDR1 is SGDLS and CDR2 is YYNGEE. This CDR3 reads CASSVDGSQETQYF. In DNA, the CDR3 is TGTGCCAGCAGCGTAGACGGCAGCCAAGAGACCCAGTACTTC.

This clonotype was recorded a few times. The chain has TRBV7-2 and TRBJ1-3, with TRBD1 matching 7 bases. Germline CDR1 SGHTA, CDR2 FQGNSA. The CDR3 contains 15 residues. V lost 5 bases to trimming and J lost 7 bases; unmatched junction nucleotides: 11. CDR3: CASSPDRDLGNTIYF. The CDR3 DNA reads TGTGCCAGCAGCCCCGACAGGGACTTAGGGAACACCATATATTTT. Combining the CDR3 with reference TRBV7-2 and TRBJ1-3 gives the whole variable domain GAGVSQSPSNKVTEKGKDVELRCDPISGHTALYWYRQSLGQGLEFLIYFQGNSAPDKSGLPSDRFSAERTGGSVSTLTIQRTQQEDSAVYLCASSPDRDLGNTIYFGEGSWLTVV.

This clonotype has a handful of counts. The chain uses TRBV30 and TRBJ1-1, with D perhaps TRBD1 (5 bases). Trimming cost V 5 bases and J 4 bases, with 11 bases left between them. Per germline, CDR1 GTSNPN and CDR2 SVGIG (reference sequence). This CDR3 is 12 amino acids long. CDR3 sequence: CAWRRESTEAFF. CDR3 coding DNA: TGTGCCTGGCGCAGGGAGAGCACTGAAGCTTTCTTT. The whole variable domain, filled in from reference TRBV30 and TRBJ1-1, reads SQTIHQWPATLVQPVGSPLSLECTVEGTSNPNLYWYRQAAGRGLQLLFYSVGIGQISSEVPQNLSASRPQDRQFILSSKKLLLSDSGFYLCAWRRESTEAFFGQGTRLTVV.

This clonotype was detected a few times. The chain is built from TRBV13 and TRBJ2-1, with TRBD2 matching over 7 bases. There are 15 residues in the CDR3. Per germline, CDR1 PRHDT and CDR2 FYEKMQ (reference sequence). The trim removed 4 bases at V and 5 bases at J, leaving 8 bases unmatched. CDR3 region: CASSSYWGGDNEQFF. DNA for the CDR3: TGTGCCAGCAGCTCCTATTGGGGGGGAGACAATGAGCAGTTCTTC.

The J gene is TRBJ2-1, the V gene TRBV5-6; a possible D gene is TRBD1 (7 bases). The V gene lost 0 bases and the J gene lost 1 base, with 11 bases spanning the gap. The germline V gene has CDR1 SGHDT and CDR2 YYEEEE. There are 16 residues in the CDR3. For the CDR3, the DNA is TGTGCCAGCAGCTTGGGGCAGGGGGGATCCTACAATGAGCAGTTCTTC. This gives the protein CASSLGQGGSYNEQFF.

V gene TRBV9 combines with J gene TRBJ2-3; possibly TRBD1 or TRBD2 for D (5 bases each). Trimming removed 3 bases at V and 4 bases at J, with 12 bases between. This CDR3 is built from 14 residues. Looked up from germline, CDR1 is SGDLS and CDR2 is YYNGEE. For the CDR3, the DNA is TGTGCCAGCAGCGCCTGGGACCGAGCAGATACGCAGTATTTT. Protein product: CASSAWDRADTQYF.

This clonotype was detected only a few times. V is TRBV6-4 and J is TRBJ2-3; 12 bases are shared with TRBD1. The CDR3 is 15 residues long. The V gene's germline CDR1 is MRHNA and CDR2 SNTAGT. V was clipped by 5 bases and J by 5 bases; unmatched bases: 5. This CDR3 is CASSSRDRGRDTQYF. The DNA for the CDR3 is TGTGCCAGCAGTTCCCGGGACAGGGGGCGAGATACGCAGTATTTT.

Many counts were recorded for this clonotype. The V call is TRBV29-1, the J call TRBJ2-2; 10 bases match TRBD2. This CDR3 region has 16 residues. The V segment lost 4 bases and the J segment 4 bases; nucleotides outside the gene matches: 9. CDR1 is SQVTM and CDR2 is ANQGSEA in the germline V gene. CDR3 coding DNA: TGCAGCGTTGCTACCGTAGCGGGAGGCGGCACCGGGGAGCTGTTTTTT. It encodes CSVATVAGGGTGELFF.

As concerns this clonotype: A much larger clone sits a single nucleotide away, making a read error possible. Likely a read error: the CDR3 ends without its conserved phenylalanine or tryptophan. The J gene is TRBJ2-1, the V gene TRBV12-3 or TRBV12-4; D not certain. The CDR3 contains 13 residues. Trimming took 3 bases from V and 5 from J, leaving 8 bases between them. The CDR3 is CASSFGRDNEQFL. CDR3 nucleotide sequence: TGTGCCAGCAGTTTTGGACGAGACAATGAGCAGTTCCTC.

A few counts support this clonotype. The rearrangement uses TRBV4-3 and TRBJ2-7; D may be TRBD1 or TRBD2 (5 bases each). V lost 0 bases to trimming and J lost 0 bases, with 12 bases between them. The CDR3 runs 16 residues. Germline CDR1 LGHNA, CDR2 YSLEER. The CDR3 nucleotides are TGCGCCAGCAGCCAAGATAGGTGGGGGAGCTCCTACGAGCAGTACTTC. Its protein product is CASSQDRWGSSYEQYF.

V and J are TRBV29-1 and TRBJ2-2; D not certain. CDR3 length: 12 amino acids. CDR1 is SQVTM and CDR2 is ANQGSEA in the germline V gene. The ends were cut back, 5 bases at V and 1 base at J, with 5 bases in the middle. The CDR3 nucleotides are TGCAGCGTTTCCCGGAACACCGGGGAGCTGTTTTTT. Its translation: CSVSRNTGELFF.